One and the same sample provided the 12 T cell receptor beta chains below, sequenced in a study of blood T cell repertoires in COVID-19. The protocol was immunoSEQ multiplex PCR, while the TCRdb copy is restricted to in-frame clones and leaves out a portion. The sample gives about 70,000 clones, 86% of which show up once; 15% to 20% is in the top ten. Sequenced: peripheral blood. These receptors all stem from a man between 40 and 49 years old with COVID-19, enrolled during active disease.

This clone was detected a few times. V is TRBV10-1 and J is TRBJ1-1, with 10 bases lining up with TRBD1. Looked up from germline, CDR1 is WNHNN and CDR2 is SYGVQD (reference sequence). The CDR3 totals 13 residues. The V gene end was trimmed by 4 bases and the J gene end by 8 bases; junction bases not matched to a gene: 4. The CDR3 region has the DNA TGCGCCAGCAGTGTATGGACAGGGGGAGAAGCTTTCTTT. This translates into CASSVWTGGEAFF.

This clone was seen more than once but under ten times. V gene TRBV30 combines with J gene TRBJ1-2; D is unclear. The CDR3 length is 13 residues. Germline CDR1 and CDR2: GTSNPN and SVGIG (reference sequence). Trimming removed 1 base from V and 6 bases from J, with 12 bases in between. The CDR3, as DNA: TGTGCCTGGAGTGGGCCCCTTCGGGATGGCTACACCTTC. It is translated as CAWSGPLRDGYTF.

This rearrangement joins TRBV15 to TRBJ1-5; D unresolved. The CDR3 is 12 residues long. Germline-derived CDR1 and CDR2 are LNHNV and YYDKDF (reference sequence). Trimming cost V 6 bases and J 6 bases, with 9 bases left between them. This CDR3 is CATSFTRQPQHF. The CDR3 nucleotides read TGTGCCACCAGTTTTACTCGTCAGCCCCAGCATTTT.

This clone occurred a few times. The chain recombines TRBV9 with TRBJ2-3, with TRBD2 matching over 12 bases. This CDR3 is built from 16 residues. J lost 8 bases, V lost 4 bases, and 11 bases had no gene match. CDR1 and CDR2 (germline): SGDLS, YYNGEE. The CDR3 loop is CASSSWTSGARGTQYF. As DNA, the CDR3 is TGTGCCAGCAGCTCCTGGACTAGCGGGGCGCGTGGTACGCAGTATTTT. The variable domain in full, completed from reference TRBV9 and TRBJ2-3, reads DSGVTQTPKHLITATGQRVTLRCSPRSGDLSVYWYQQSLDQGLQFLIQYYNGEERAKGNILERFSAQQFPDLHSELNLSSLELGDSALYFCASSSWTSGARGTQYFGPGTRLTVL.

The CDR3 nucleotides read TGTGCCAGCAGCTTAGGACAGGGATGGCAGCCCCAGCATTTT. This encodes CASSLGQGWQPQHF. This sequence joins TRBV7-9 and TRBJ1-5, with 7 bases lining up with TRBD1. V lost 1 base and J lost 7; bases outside the gene matches: 4. Germline CDR1 and CDR2: SEHNR and FQNEAQ (reference sequence). This CDR3 spans 14 amino acids.

This chain links TRBV11-2 with TRBJ2-1, with D perhaps TRBD2 (5 bases). This CDR3 contains 11 residues. The V gene lost 5 bases and the J gene lost 14 bases, with 13 bases spanning the gap. Germline lookup yields CDR1 SGHAT and CDR2 FQNNGV. The CDR3 sequence: CASSRNQEEFF. As DNA, the CDR3 is TGTGCCAGCAGCCGTAATCAGGAGGAGTTCTTC.

The gene calls are TRBV3-1 (or the pseudogene TRBV3-2) and TRBJ2-3; D unclear. The CDR3 runs 14 residues. Germline V gene sequence: CDR1 LGHDT, CDR2 YNNKEL (reference sequence). Deletions cut 6 bases from V and 1 base from J, with 11 bases between. The CDR3 spells CASSPVVGTDTQYF. The CDR3 region has the DNA TGTGCCAGCAGTCCCGTCGTCGGCACAGATACGCAGTATTTT.

V gene TRBV30 combines with J gene TRBJ2-5, with D possibly matching TRBD1 (5 bases). CDR1 and CDR2 from the germline V gene are GTSNPN and SVGIG (reference sequence). The CDR3 runs to 11 residues. V was trimmed by 3 bases and J by 5 bases, leaving 7 bases between them. This chain's CDR3 is CAWSQGETQYF. In DNA form, the CDR3 reads TGTGCCTGGAGCCAGGGCGAGACCCAGTACTTC.

CDR3 bases: TGTGCCAGCGGCCCAAGCAGCAGGGCGGTGAGCACCGGGGAGCTGTTTTTT. Protein: CASGPSSRAVSTGELFF. The chain recombines TRBV14 with TRBJ2-2; TRBD1 might be the D (5 bases). Trimming removed 8 bases at V and 4 bases at J, with 23 bases between. The CDR3 runs to 17 residues. Germline lookup yields CDR1 SGHDN and CDR2 FVKESK.

This clone has more than one count but fewer than ten. The J gene is TRBJ2-4, the V gene TRBV30, with 13 bases identical to TRBD2. J lost 7 bases, V lost 3 bases, and 6 bases had no gene match. This CDR3 spans 15 amino acids. From germline, CDR1 is GTSNPN and CDR2 SVGIG (reference sequence). CDR3 protein: CAWRLAGGPGNIQYF. CDR3 nucleotides: TGTGCCTGGAGACTAGCGGGGGGGCCGGGTAACATTCAGTACTTC.

The chain is built from TRBV20-1 and TRBJ1-5, with 7 bases aligning to TRBD1. Trimming at V came to 3 bases and at J to 4 bases, leaving 9 bases not matched to a gene. The CDR3 contains 15 residues. Germline CDR1 and CDR2: DFQATT and SNEGSKA (reference sequence). The CDR3 reads CSASSGSRGNQPQHF. Here the CDR3 DNA reads TGCAGTGCTAGTTCGGGGTCCAGGGGGAATCAGCCCCAGCATTTT.

The rearrangement links TRBV7-9 to TRBJ1-3; 11 bases match TRBD1. The V gene's germline CDR1 is SEHNR and CDR2 FQNEAQ (reference sequence). The V segment lost 3 bases and the J segment 7 bases; nucleotides outside the gene matches: 8. CDR3 length: 16 amino acids. CDR3: CASSLTGGQGDNTIYF. CDR3 coding DNA: TGTGCCAGCAGCTTGACGGGGGGACAGGGGGACAACACCATATATTTT.